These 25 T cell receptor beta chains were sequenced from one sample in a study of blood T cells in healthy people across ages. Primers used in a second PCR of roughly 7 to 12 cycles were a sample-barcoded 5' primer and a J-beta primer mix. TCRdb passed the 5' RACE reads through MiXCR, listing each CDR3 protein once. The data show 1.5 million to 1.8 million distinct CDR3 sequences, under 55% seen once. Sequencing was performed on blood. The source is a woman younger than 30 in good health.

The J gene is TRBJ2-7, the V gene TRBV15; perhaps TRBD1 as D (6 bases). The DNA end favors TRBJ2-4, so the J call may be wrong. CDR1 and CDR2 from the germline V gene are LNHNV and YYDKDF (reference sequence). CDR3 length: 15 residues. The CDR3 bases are TGTGCCACCAGCGCTCGACAGGTTGCCAAAAACATTCAGTACTTC. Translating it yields CATSARQVAKNIQYF.

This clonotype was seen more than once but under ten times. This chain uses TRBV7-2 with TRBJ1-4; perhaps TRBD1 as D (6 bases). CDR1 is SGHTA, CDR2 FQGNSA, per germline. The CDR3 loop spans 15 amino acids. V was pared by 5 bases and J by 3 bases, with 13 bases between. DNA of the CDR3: TGTGCCAGCAGCCCCCAGGGGTTGGCTAATGAAAAACTGTTTTTT. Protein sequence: CASSPQGLANEKLFF.

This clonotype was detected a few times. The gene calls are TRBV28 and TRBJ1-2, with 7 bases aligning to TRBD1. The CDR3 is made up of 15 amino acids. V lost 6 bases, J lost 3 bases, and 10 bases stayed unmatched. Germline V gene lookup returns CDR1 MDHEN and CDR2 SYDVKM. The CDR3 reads CASSPRDRDDYGYTF. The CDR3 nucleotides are TGTGCCAGCAGCCCCCGTGACAGGGACGACTATGGCTACACCTTC.

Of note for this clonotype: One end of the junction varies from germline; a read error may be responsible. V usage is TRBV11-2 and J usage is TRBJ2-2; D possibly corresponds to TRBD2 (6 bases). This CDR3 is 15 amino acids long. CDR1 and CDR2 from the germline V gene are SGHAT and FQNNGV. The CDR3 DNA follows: TGTGCCGGCAGCGCAAGCGGGTTGGGTACCGGGGAGCTGTTTTTT. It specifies CAGSASGLGTGELFF.

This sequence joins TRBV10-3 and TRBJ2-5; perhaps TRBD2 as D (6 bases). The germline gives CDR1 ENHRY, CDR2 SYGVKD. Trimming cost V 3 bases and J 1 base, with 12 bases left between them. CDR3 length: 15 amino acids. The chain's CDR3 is CAISEGRGIQETQYF. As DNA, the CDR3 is TGTGCCATCAGTGAAGGACGGGGGATCCAAGAGACCCAGTACTTC.

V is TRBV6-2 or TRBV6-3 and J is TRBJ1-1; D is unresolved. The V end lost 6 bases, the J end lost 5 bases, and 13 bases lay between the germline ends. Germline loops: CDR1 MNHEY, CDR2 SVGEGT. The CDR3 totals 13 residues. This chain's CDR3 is CASRSELMTEAFF. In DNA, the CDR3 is TGTGCCAGCAGATCAGAGTTAATGACTGAAGCTTTCTTT.

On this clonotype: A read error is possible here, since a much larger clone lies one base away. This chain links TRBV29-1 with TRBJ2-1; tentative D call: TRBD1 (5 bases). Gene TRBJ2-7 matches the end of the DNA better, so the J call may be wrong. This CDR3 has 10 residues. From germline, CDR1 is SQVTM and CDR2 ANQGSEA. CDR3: CSGGHNEQYF. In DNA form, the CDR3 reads TGCAGCGGAGGACACAATGAGCAGTACTTC.

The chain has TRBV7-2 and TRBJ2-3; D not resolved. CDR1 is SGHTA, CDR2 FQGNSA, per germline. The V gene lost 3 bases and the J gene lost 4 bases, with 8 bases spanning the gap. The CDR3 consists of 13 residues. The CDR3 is CASSLMGSDTQYF. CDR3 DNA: TGTGCCAGCAGCTTGATGGGGTCAGATACGCAGTATTTT. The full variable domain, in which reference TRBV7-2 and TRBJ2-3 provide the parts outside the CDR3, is GAGVSQSPSNKVTEKGKDVELRCDPISGHTALYWYRQSLGQGLEFLIYFQGNSAPDKSGLPSDRFSAERTGGSVSTLTIQRTQQEDSAVYLCASSLMGSDTQYFGPGTRLTVL.

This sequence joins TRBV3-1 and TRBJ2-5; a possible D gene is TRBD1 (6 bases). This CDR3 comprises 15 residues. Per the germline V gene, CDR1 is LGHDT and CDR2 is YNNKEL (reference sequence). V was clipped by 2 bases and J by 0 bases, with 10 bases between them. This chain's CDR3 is CASSQQRDNQETQYF. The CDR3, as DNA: TGTGCCAGCAGCCAACAACGGGACAACCAAGAGACCCAGTACTTC.

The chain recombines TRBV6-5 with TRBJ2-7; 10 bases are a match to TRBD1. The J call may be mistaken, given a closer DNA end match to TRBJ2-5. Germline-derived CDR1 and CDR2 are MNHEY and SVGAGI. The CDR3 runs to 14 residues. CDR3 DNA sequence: TGTGCCAGCAGTCCGGACAGGGGGTTACAGACCCAGTACTTC. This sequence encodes CASSPDRGLQTQYF.

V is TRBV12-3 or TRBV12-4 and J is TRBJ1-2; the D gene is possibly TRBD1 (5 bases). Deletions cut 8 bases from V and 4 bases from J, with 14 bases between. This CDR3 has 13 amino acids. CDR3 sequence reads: CASRPGPSYGYTF. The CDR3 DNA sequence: TGTGCCAGCCGTCCGGGGCCTTCCTATGGCTACACCTTC.

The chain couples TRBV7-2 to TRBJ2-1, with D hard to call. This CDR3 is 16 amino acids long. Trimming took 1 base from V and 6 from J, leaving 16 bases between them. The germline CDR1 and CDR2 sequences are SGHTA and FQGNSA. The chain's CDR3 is CASSLVFCVESNEQFF. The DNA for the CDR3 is TGTGCCAGCAGCTTAGTCTTTTGCGTCGAGTCCAATGAGCAGTTCTTC.

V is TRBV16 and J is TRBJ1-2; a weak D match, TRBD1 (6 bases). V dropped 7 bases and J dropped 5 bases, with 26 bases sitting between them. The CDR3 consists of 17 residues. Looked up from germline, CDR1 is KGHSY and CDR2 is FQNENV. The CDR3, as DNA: TGTGCCAGCAAAAATAGTCCCGGGACATCGCTTGATTATGGCTACACCTTC. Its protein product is CASKNSPGTSLDYGYTF.

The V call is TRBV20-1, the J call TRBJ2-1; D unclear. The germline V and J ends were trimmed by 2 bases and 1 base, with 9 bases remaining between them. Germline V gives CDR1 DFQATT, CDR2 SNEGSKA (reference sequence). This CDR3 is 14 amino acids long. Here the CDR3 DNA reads TGCAGTGCTAGAATCCCCGCATCCTACAATGAGCAGTTCTTC. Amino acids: CSARIPASYNEQFF.

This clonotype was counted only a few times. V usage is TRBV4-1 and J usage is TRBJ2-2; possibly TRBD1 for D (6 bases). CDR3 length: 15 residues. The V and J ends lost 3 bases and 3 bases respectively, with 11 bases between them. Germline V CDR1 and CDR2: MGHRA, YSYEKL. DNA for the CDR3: TGCGCCAGCAGCCATACAGGGTTCTACACCGGGGAGCTGTTTTTT. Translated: CASSHTGFYTGELFF.

CDR3 region: CASGLEGRLAKNIQYF. The DNA of the CDR3 is TGTGCCAGCGGCCTCGAGGGAAGATTAGCCAAAAACATTCAGTACTTC. The chain combines TRBV7-2 with TRBJ2-4; D is possibly TRBD2 (5 bases). The CDR3 contains 16 residues. Per germline, CDR1 SGHTA and CDR2 FQGNSA. The V gene lost 8 bases and the J gene lost 0 bases, with 17 bases spanning the gap.

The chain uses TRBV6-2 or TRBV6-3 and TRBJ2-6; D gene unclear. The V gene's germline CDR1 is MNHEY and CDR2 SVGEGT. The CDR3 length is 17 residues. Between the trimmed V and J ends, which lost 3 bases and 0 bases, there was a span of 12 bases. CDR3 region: CASSYRILASGANVLTF. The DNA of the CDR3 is TGTGCCAGCAGTTATAGGATACTGGCCTCTGGGGCCAACGTCCTGACTTTC.

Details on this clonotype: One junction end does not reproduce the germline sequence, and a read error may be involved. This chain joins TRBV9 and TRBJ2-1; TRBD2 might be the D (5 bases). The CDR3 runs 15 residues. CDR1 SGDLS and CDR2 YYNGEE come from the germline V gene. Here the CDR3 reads CASSTSSLPYNGQFF. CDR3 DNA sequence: TGTGCCAGCAGCACATCTAGCCTCCCCTACAATGGGCAGTTCTTC. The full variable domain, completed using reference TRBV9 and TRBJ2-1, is DSGVTQTPKHLITATGQRVTLRCSPRSGDLSVYWYQQSLDQGLQFLIQYYNGEERAKGNILERFSAQQFPDLHSELNLSSLELGDSALYFCASSTSSLPYNGQFFGPGTRLTVL.

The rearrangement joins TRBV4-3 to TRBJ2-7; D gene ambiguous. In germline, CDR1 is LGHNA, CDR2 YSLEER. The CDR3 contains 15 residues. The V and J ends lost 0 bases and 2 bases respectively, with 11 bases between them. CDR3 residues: CASSQDGRFPYEQYF. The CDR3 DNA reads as TGCGCCAGCAGCCAAGATGGTAGGTTCCCCTACGAGCAGTACTTC.

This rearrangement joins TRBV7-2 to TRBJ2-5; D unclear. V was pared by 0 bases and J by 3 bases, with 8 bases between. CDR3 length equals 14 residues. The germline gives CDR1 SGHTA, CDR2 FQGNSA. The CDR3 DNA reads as TGTGCCAGCAGCTTAGCCGGGCCCAAAGAGACCCAGTACTTC. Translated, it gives CASSLAGPKETQYF.

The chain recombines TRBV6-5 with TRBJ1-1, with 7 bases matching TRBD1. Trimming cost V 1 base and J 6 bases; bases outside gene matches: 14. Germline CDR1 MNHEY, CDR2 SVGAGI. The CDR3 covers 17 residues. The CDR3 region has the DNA TGTGCCAGCAGTTACTGGGCAGCTCTGGGACAGAAGTCTGAAGCTTTCTTT. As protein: CASSYWAALGQKSEAFF.

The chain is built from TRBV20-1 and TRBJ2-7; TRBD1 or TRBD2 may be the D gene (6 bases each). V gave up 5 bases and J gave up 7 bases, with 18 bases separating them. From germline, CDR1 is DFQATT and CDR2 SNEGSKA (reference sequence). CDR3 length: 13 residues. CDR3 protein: CSAGGGTDVEQYF. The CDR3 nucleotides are TGCAGTGCTGGGGGCGGGACGGATGTTGAGCAGTACTTC.

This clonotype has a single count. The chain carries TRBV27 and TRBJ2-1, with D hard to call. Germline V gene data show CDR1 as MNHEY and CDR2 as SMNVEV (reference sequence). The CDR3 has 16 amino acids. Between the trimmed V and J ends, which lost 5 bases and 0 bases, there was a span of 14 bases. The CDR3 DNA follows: TGTGCCAGCAGTCCCCGACGGGCCAGCTCCTACAATGAGCAGTTCTTC. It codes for CASSPRRASSYNEQFF.

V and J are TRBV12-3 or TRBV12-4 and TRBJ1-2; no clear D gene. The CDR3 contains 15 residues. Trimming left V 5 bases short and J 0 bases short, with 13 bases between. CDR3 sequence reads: CASSPRQAPNYGYTF. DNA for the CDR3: TGTGCCAGCAGTCCACGCCAGGCCCCTAACTATGGCTACACCTTC.

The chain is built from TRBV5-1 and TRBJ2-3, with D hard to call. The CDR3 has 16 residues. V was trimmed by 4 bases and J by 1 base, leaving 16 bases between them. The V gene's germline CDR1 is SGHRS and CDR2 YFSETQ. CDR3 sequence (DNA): TGCGCCAGCAGCCGCACCATCTCCCCTGGCACAGATACGCAGTATTTT. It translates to CASSRTISPGTDTQYF.